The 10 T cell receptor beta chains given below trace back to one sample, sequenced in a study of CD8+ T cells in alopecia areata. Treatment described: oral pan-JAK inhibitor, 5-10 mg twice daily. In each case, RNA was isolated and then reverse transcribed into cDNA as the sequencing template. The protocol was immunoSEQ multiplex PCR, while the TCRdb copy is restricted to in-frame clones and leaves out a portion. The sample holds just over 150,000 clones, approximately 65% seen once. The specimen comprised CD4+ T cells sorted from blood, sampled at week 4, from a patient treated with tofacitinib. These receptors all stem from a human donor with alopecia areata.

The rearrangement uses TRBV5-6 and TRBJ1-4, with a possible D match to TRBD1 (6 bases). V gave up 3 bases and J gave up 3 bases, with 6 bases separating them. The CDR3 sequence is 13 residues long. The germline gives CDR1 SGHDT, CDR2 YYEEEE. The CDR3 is CASSWTANEKLFF. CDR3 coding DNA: TGTGCCAGCAGCTGGACAGCTAATGAAAAACTGTTTTTT.

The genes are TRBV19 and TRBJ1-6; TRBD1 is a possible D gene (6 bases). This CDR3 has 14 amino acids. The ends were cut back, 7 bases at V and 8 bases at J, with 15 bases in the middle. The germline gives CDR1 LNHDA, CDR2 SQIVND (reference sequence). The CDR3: CASTSGGGDSPLHF. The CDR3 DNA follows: TGTGCCAGTACCTCGGGAGGGGGTGATTCACCCCTCCACTTT.

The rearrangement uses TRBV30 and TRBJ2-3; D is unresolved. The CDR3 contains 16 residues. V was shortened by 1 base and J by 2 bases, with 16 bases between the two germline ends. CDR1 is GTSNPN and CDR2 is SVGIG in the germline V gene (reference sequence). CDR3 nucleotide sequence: TGTGCCTGGAGTGATCCCTTCGTCCTTGCCACAGATACGCAGTATTTT. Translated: CAWSDPFVLATDTQYF.

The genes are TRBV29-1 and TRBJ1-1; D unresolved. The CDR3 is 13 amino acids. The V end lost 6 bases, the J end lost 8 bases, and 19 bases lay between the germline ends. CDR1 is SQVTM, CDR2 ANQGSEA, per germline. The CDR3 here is CSVHPVLLGEAFF. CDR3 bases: TGCAGCGTCCACCCGGTCCTCCTCGGGGAAGCTTTCTTT.

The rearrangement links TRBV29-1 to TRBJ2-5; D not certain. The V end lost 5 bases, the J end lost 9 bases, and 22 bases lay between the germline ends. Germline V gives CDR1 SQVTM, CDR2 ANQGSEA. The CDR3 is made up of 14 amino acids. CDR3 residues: CSVNSGFRAMAQYF. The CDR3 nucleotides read TGCAGCGTTAACTCCGGGTTCCGAGCCATGGCCCAGTACTTC.

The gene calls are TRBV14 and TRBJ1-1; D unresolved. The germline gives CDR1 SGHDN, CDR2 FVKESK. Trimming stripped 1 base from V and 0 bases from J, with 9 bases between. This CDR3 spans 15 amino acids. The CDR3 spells CASSQAGSLNTEAFF. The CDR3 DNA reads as TGTGCCAGCAGCCAAGCGGGTTCTTTGAACACTGAAGCTTTCTTT.

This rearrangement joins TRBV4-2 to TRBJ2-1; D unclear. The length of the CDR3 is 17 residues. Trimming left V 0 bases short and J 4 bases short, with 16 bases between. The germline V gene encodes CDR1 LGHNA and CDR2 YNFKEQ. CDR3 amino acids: CASSQDLHGAEYNEQFF. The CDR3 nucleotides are TGTGCCAGCAGCCAAGATCTCCACGGAGCAGAATACAATGAGCAGTTCTTC.

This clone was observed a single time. The CDR3 is CAWSVENQPQHF. Here the CDR3 DNA reads TGTGCCTGGAGTGTCGAGAATCAGCCCCAGCATTTT. The chain couples TRBV30 to TRBJ1-5; D is unresolved. V was trimmed by 0 bases and J by 4 bases, leaving 4 bases between them. Germline loops: CDR1 GTSNPN, CDR2 SVGIG (reference sequence). This CDR3 spans 12 amino acids.

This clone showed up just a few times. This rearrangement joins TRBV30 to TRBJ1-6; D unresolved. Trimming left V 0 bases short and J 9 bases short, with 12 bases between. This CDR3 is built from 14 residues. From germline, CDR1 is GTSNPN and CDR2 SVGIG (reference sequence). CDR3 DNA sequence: TGTGCCTGGAGTGTGGTGGGTCAAGGTTCACCCCTCCACTTT. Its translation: CAWSVVGQGSPLHF.

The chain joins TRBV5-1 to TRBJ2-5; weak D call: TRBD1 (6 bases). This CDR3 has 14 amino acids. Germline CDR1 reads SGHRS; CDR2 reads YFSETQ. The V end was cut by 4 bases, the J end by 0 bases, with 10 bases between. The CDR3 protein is CASSVGTHQETQYF. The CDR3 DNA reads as TGCGCCAGCAGCGTCGGGACACACCAAGAGACCCAGTACTTC.